The 18 T cell receptor beta chains below all came from one sample that was sequenced in a study of T-cell reconstitution after alpha-beta-depleted transplantation in children. Unique molecular identifiers tagged the TCRbeta library. In TCRdb, the PCR reads were re-called with MiXCR into one record per CDR3 protein. The sample has hundreds of thousands of distinct CDR3 sequences, 13% seen once. The sample here was PBMCs, mostly from graft donor cells, taken 360 days after TCRalphabeta/CD19-depleted stem cell transplant. The receptors were gathered from a male patient between 5 and 17 years old who had a stem cell transplant for acute myeloid leukemia, so the T cells may come from the graft donor.

Only a few counts were recorded for this clonotype. The V and J genes are TRBV20-1 and TRBJ2-5, with 10 bases lining up with TRBD2. Germline trimming cut 5 bases from V and 4 bases from J; bases unmatched to any gene: 10. This CDR3 has 15 amino acids. Germline V CDR1 and CDR2: DFQATT, SNEGSKA (reference sequence). Here the CDR3 reads CSAPPLAGGAETQYF. The CDR3 nucleotides are TGCAGTGCTCCCCCATTAGCGGGAGGAGCAGAGACCCAGTACTTC.

Many counts were recorded for this clonotype. The chain combines TRBV7-9 with TRBJ1-1, with a tentative D call TRBD1 (5 bases). CDR1 SEHNR and CDR2 FQNEAQ come from the germline V gene (reference sequence). The CDR3 extends over 12 amino acids. V was pared by 7 bases and J by 10 bases, with 16 bases between. The CDR3 protein is CASTLAEGRAFF. The CDR3 DNA follows: TGTGCCAGCACCCTAGCGGAGGGGAGAGCTTTCTTT.

This clonotype turned up a few times. The rearrangement uses TRBV28 and TRBJ2-1, with 10 bases that match TRBD2. With 2 bases clipped from V and 7 bases from J, the junction kept 5 bases outside the gene matches. CDR3 length: 15 amino acids. The germline gives CDR1 MDHEN, CDR2 SYDVKM. The DNA of the CDR3 is TGTGCCAGCAGTTTAGAGCGGGAGGGCCGGAATGAGCAGTTCTTC. The encoded protein is CASSLEREGRNEQFF. Using reference TRBV28 and TRBJ2-1 for the parts outside the CDR3, the full variable domain is DVKVTQSSRYLVKRTGEKVFLECVQDMDHENMFWYRQDPGLGLRLIYFSYDVKMKEKGDIPEGYSVSREKKERFSLILESASTNQTSMYLCASSLEREGRNEQFFGPGTRLTVL.

This clonotype was recorded only once. The chain recombines TRBV6-1 with TRBJ2-7; TRBD2 agrees at 7 bases. This CDR3 is 15 amino acids long. In germline, CDR1 is MNHNS, CDR2 SASEGT. Trimming took 8 bases from V and 0 from J; bases not matched to a gene: 10. The CDR3: CASRTTAGPSYEQYF. CDR3 nucleotide sequence: TGTGCCAGCCGAACAACAGCGGGGCCCTCCTACGAGCAGTACTTC.

This clonotype was seen only a few times. The V call is TRBV27, the J call TRBJ2-2; D gene unclear. Germline loops: CDR1 MNHEY, CDR2 SMNVEV (reference sequence). Trimming removed 6 bases from V and 5 bases from J, with 13 bases in between. CDR3 size: 14 residues. CDR3: CASSRDLRTGELFF. The CDR3 DNA sequence: TGTGCCAGCAGCCGTGACCTACGAACCGGGGAGCTGTTTTTT.

V gene TRBV12-5 combines with J gene TRBJ2-3, with D unresolved. CDR1 and CDR2 (germline): LGHNT, FRNRAP. This CDR3 contains 13 residues. Trimming took off 6 bases at V and 6 bases at J, with 13 bases between the two ends. CDR3 DNA sequence: TGTGCTAGTGGCCCTCAGACTGGGGATACGCAGTATTTT. Its protein is CASGPQTGDTQYF.

The chain uses TRBV20-1 and TRBJ2-1; 12 bases agree with TRBD2. V gave up 4 bases and J gave up 4 bases; unmatched junction bases: 8. The CDR3 contains 16 residues. CDR1 is DFQATT and CDR2 is SNEGSKA in the germline V gene (reference sequence). CDR3 bases: TGCAGTGCTAAGCCTAGCGGGAGGGCCGTATACAATGAGCAGTTCTTC. As protein: CSAKPSGRAVYNEQFF.

At least ten counts were recorded for this clonotype. The rearrangement uses TRBV29-1 and TRBJ2-7; TRBD2 matches 11 bases. The germline V gene encodes CDR1 SQVTM and CDR2 ANQGSEA. The CDR3 totals 13 residues. The ends lost 4 bases at V and 4 bases at J; junction bases unmatched: 3. The CDR3 spells CSVGASGRYEQYF. The CDR3 DNA reads as TGCAGCGTTGGGGCTAGCGGGAGGTACGAGCAGTACTTC.

The V call is TRBV11-1, the J call TRBJ2-6; no definite D call. Germline loops: CDR1 SGHAT, CDR2 FQDESV (reference sequence). The CDR3 has 19 residues. V was pared by 5 bases and J by 0 bases, with 20 bases between. As DNA, the CDR3 is TGTGCCAGCAGCGGCGAGCTCCGTGAACTCATCTCTGGGGCCAACGTCCTGACTTTC. Translating gives CASSGELRELISGANVLTF.

This clonotype turned up a few times. The chain couples TRBV10-3 to TRBJ2-6, with 14 nucleotides matching TRBD2. The CDR3 is 17 amino acids. The germline V gene has CDR1 ENHRY and CDR2 SYGVKD. The V segment lost 6 bases and the J segment 0 bases; nucleotides outside the gene matches: 1. The CDR3 is CAIRGLAGVSGANVLTF. CDR3 nucleotides: TGTGCCATCAGGGGACTAGCGGGGGTCTCTGGGGCCAACGTCCTGACTTTC.

This clonotype occurred a few times. V and J are TRBV28 and TRBJ2-7, with 7 bases fitting TRBD1. CDR3 size: 15 residues. The J segment lost 3 bases and the V segment lost 2 bases, leaving 7 bases of the junction unmatched. CDR1 is MDHEN and CDR2 is SYDVKM in the germline V gene. This CDR3 reads CASSLLGTEIYEQYF. The CDR3 DNA sequence: TGTGCCAGCAGTTTACTGGGGACAGAAATCTACGAGCAGTACTTC. The full variable domain, with the rest looked up from reference TRBV28 and TRBJ2-7, is DVKVTQSSRYLVKRTGEKVFLECVQDMDHENMFWYRQDPGLGLRLIYFSYDVKMKEKGDIPEGYSVSREKKERFSLILESASTNQTSMYLCASSLLGTEIYEQYFGPGTRLTVT.

In this sample, this clonotype turned up a few times. CDR3 DNA sequence: TGCGCCAGCAGCCGAGCGGAGCTGAACACCGGGGAGCTGTTTTTT. Translation: CASSRAELNTGELFF. The chain uses TRBV5-1 and TRBJ2-2; TRBD2 is a possible D gene (5 bases). The CDR3 totals 15 residues. Germline V gene lookup returns CDR1 SGHRS and CDR2 YFSETQ. V lost 4 bases to trimming and J lost 1 base, with 11 bases between them.

This clonotype showed up many times. The chain joins TRBV29-1 to TRBJ2-7; D is uncertain. V lost 1 base and J lost 12, with 13 bases in between. The CDR3 loop spans 11 amino acids. CDR1 and CDR2 from the germline V gene are SQVTM and ANQGSEA. CDR3 sequence (DNA): TGCAGCGTTGAAGGTCGGCTCGGCCTGTACTTC. Residues: CSVEGRLGLYF.

V and J are TRBV5-1 and TRBJ2-7; possibly TRBD2 for D (5 bases). The CDR3 consists of 12 residues. The V gene's germline CDR1 is SGHRS and CDR2 YFSETQ. V lost 1 base, J lost 6 bases, and 8 bases lay in between. The CDR3 sequence is CASSLPGIEQYF. The CDR3 DNA sequence: TGCGCCAGCAGCTTGCCCGGGATCGAGCAGTACTTC.

In its sample, this clonotype was seen many times. The J gene is TRBJ2-4, the V gene TRBV5-5, with D perhaps assigned TRBD1 or TRBD2 (6 bases each). The germline V and J ends were trimmed by 0 bases and 6 bases, with 10 bases remaining between them. Looked up from germline, CDR1 is SGHKS and CDR2 is YYEKEE (reference sequence). The CDR3 sequence is 14 residues long. CDR3 sequence (DNA): TGTGCCAGCAGCTTGGTGGGGGGCGGAAACATTCAGTACTTC. This gives the protein CASSLVGGGNIQYF.

This clonotype was detected many times. The chain carries TRBV6-5 and TRBJ2-1; D gene uncertain. The germline V gene has CDR1 MNHEY and CDR2 SVGAGI. The CDR3 totals 14 residues. V was clipped by 7 bases and J by 7 bases, with 17 bases between them. CDR3: CASTSVRALNEQFF. The CDR3 DNA sequence: TGTGCCAGCACCTCAGTTAGGGCGCTTAATGAGCAGTTCTTC.

This clonotype was counted only a few times. The rearrangement links TRBV14 to TRBJ2-1, with a possible D match to TRBD2 (6 bases). The CDR3 length is 16 residues. In germline, CDR1 is SGHDN, CDR2 FVKESK. Trimming shortened V by 5 bases and J by 1 base, and 15 bases separated the two germline ends. DNA of the CDR3: TGTGCCAGCAGCTTTCGAGCGGGCTATTCCTACAATGAGCAGTTCTTC. Translating it yields CASSFRAGYSYNEQFF. Variable domain in full (rest from reference TRBV14 and TRBJ2-1): EAGVTQFPSHSVIEKGQTVTLRCDPISGHDNLYWYRRVMGKEIKFLLHFVKESKQDESGMPNNRFLAERTGGTYSTLKVQPAELEDSGVYFCASSFRAGYSYNEQFFGPGTRLTVL.

This clonotype was counted ten times or more. The chain couples TRBV15 to TRBJ2-6; D perhaps matches TRBD2 (5 bases). CDR1 is LNHNV and CDR2 is YYDKDF in the germline V gene (reference sequence). CDR3 size: 16 residues. V lost 0 bases and J lost 4, with 10 bases in between. Here the CDR3 reads CATSRDSGKGANVLTF. Here the CDR3 DNA reads TGTGCCACCAGCAGAGATTCGGGAAAGGGGGCCAACGTCCTGACTTTC. Combining the CDR3 with reference TRBV15 and TRBJ2-6 gives the whole variable domain DAMVIQNPRYQVTQFGKPVTLSCSQTLNHNVMYWYQQKSSQAPKLLFHYYDKDFNNEADTPDNFQSRRPNTSFCFLDIRSPGLGDTAMYLCATSRDSGKGANVLTFGAGSRLTVL.